The rows below give T cell receptor beta chains drawn from one sample of a study of a mutant IDH1 vaccine in newly diagnosed glioma. Their recognized antigens are unknown. TCRdb's table, derived via immunoSEQ multiplex PCR, lists solely in-frame clones and lacks some. In the table there are around 34,000 clones, roughly 54% of which are singletons. This specimen was PBMCs, taken from a glioma patient whose treatment included an IDH1 peptide vaccine. The receptors were gathered from a woman between 18 and 29 years old with glioma. Each CDR3 is given with its conserved first and last residue. A D gene is named only where the DNA matches it firmly. Clone size is not always given. Where it is, it says once, few, many or a class for expanded clones.

v_gene	j_gene	abundance	d_gene	CDR3nt	CDR3aa
TRBV4-3	TRBJ2-1	-	-	TGCGCCAGCAGCCCCGGACCTTGGGTATACAATGAGCAGTTCTTC	CASSPGPWVYNEQFF
TRBV27	TRBJ1-1	few	-	TGTGCCAGCAGTGGCGGGAACACTGAAGCTTTCTTT	CASSGGNTEAFF
TRBV5-1	TRBJ2-3	-	-	TGCGCCAGCAGGCTTGGGTCGGTGGGAAGCACAGATACGCAGTATTTT	CASRLGSVGSTDTQYF
TRBV27	TRBJ1-4	-	-	TGTGCCAGCAGTTTTTCCGGGGCTAATGAAAAACTGTTTTTT	CASSFSGANEKLFF
TRBV2	TRBJ2-1	-	-	TGTGCCAGTGGGGGGCTGGGGGACAATGAGCAGTTCTTC	CASGGLGDNEQFF
TRBV2	TRBJ2-1	-	TRBD2	TGTGCCAGCAGGAGGGGTCTAGCGGGGGGGAATGAGCAGTTCTTC	CASRRGLAGGNEQFF
TRBV4-2	TRBJ1-1	-	-	TGTGCCAGCAGCCATGACCCCGACAACAGGGTCACTGAAGCTTTCTTT	CASSHDPDNRVTEAFF
TRBV4-1	TRBJ2-7	-	-	TGCGCCAGCAGCCAAATATTGGACCCAAGCTCCTACGAGCAGTACTTC	CASSQILDPSSYEQYF
TRBV5-8	TRBJ1-6	-	-	TGTGCCAGCCCTGGGCAGGGGTCGTCCTATAATTCACCCCTCCACTTT	CASPGQGSSYNSPLHF
TRBV7-2	TRBJ2-2	-	-	TGTGCCAGCAGCTTAGGAGTCGGATACACCGGGGAGCTGTTTTTT	CASSLGVGYTGELFF
TRBV4-2	TRBJ1-4	few	-	TGTGCCAGCAGCCAAGATAGGGGGTTAAAGGAAAAACTGTTTTTT	CASSQDRGLKEKLFF
TRBV21-1	TRBJ1-1	few	-	TGTGCCAGTCGAAACTCGGTAGGGGGCAATGAAGCTTTCTTT	CASRNSVGGNEAFF
TRBV27	TRBJ2-5	few	-	TGTGCCAGCAGTTTAAGGACAGCAATTCAAGAGACCCAGTACTTC	CASSLRTAIQETQYF
TRBV18	TRBJ2-7	-	TRBD1	TGTGCCAGCTCACTCTCCGGACAGGGGAGCTCCTACGAGCAGTACTTC	CASSLSGQGSSYEQYF
TRBV7-6	TRBJ1-2	-	-	TGTGCCAGCAGTGCGACAGGCGGGAATGGCTACACCTTC	CASSATGGNGYTF
TRBV6-1	TRBJ1-2	-	-	TGTGCCAGCAGGGGACCGGGCGGTCTTGGCTACACCTTC	CASRGPGGLGYTF
TRBV27	TRBJ2-7	-	TRBD2	TGTGCCAGCAGTTTATCCCCGGGGGGGCGATTCGAGCAGTACTTC	CASSLSPGGRFEQYF
TRBV5-6	TRBJ1-4	few	TRBD1	TGTGCCAGCAGCACGGACAGGGGGACTAATGAAAAACTGTTTTTT	CASSTDRGTNEKLFF
TRBV15	TRBJ2-7	-	-	TGTGCCACCAGCAGGACAGGGGCGCGGGAGGACGAGCAGTACTTC	CATSRTGAREDEQYF
TRBV7-2	TRBJ2-1	-	TRBD2	TGTGCCAGCAGCCTAATCCTGGCTAGCGGGGGTTACAATGAGCAGTTCTTC	CASSLILASGGYNEQFF
TRBV5-1	TRBJ2-2	-	-	TGCGCCAGCAGCCGGTTGAACACCGGGGAGCTGTTTTTT	CASSRLNTGELFF
TRBV10-3	TRBJ1-4	-	-	TGTGCCATCAGTGAGTCCGAGTCCGGGTTAGGTGAAAAACTGTTTTTT	CAISESESGLGEKLFF
TRBV2	TRBJ1-1	few	TRBD1	TGTGCCAGCAGTGACTGGACAGGGAACACTGAAGCTTTCTTT	CASSDWTGNTEAFF
TRBV7-8	TRBJ1-5	few	-	TGTGCCAGCAGCTACGACACAGGGTACAATCAGCCCCAGCATTTT	CASSYDTGYNQPQHF
TRBV2	TRBJ2-1	-	TRBD2	TGTGCCTCCCGCGGGAGTTACAATGAGCAGTTCTTC	CASRGSYNEQFF
TRBV20-1	TRBJ1-1	few	-	TGCAGTGCTGCCCGGGACACTGAAGCTTTCTTT	CSAARDTEAFF
TRBV6-5	TRBJ2-7	-	-	TGTGCCAGCAGTTACTCGACCCAGGGCTCCTACGAGCAGTACTTC	CASSYSTQGSYEQYF
TRBV18	TRBJ2-2	-	-	TGTGCCAGCTCACCAGTCACAGGGTCGAGCACCGGGGAGCTGTTTTTT	CASSPVTGSSTGELFF
TRBV7-9	TRBJ2-7	-	TRBD1	TGTGCCAGCAGCCCGGACAGGGCGTCCTACGAGCAGTACTTC	CASSPDRASYEQYF
TRBV10-3	TRBJ2-1	-	TRBD2	TGTGCCATCATGGCGCTAGCGGGGGTTAATGAGCAGTTCTTC	CAIMALAGVNEQFF
TRBV6-5	TRBJ1-5	few	-	TGTGCCAGCAGGTCAGGGACTAGCAATCAGCCCCAGCATTTT	CASRSGTSNQPQHF
TRBV4-1	TRBJ2-5	-	TRBD1	TGCGCCAGCAGCCAACAGACAGGGGGCGCCGAGACCCAGTACTTC	CASSQQTGGAETQYF
TRBV29-1	TRBJ1-1	few	-	TGCAGCGTTGCCTGGGGGGAGGGCACTGAAGCTTTCTTT	CSVAWGEGTEAFF
TRBV7-9	TRBJ1-3	few	-	TGTGCCAGCAGTCCCATACCGGGGGGCACTGGAAACACCATATATTTT	CASSPIPGGTGNTIYF
TRBV5-1	TRBJ2-3	-	-	TGCGCCAGCAGCCCGGGACTGGGCACAGATACGCAGTATTTT	CASSPGLGTDTQYF
TRBV9	TRBJ2-1	-	-	TGTGCCAGCAGCGCGGACAGCTACAATGAGCAGTTCTTC	CASSADSYNEQFF
TRBV6-1	TRBJ1-5	few	TRBD1	TGTGCCAGCAGGGACGGGACAGGGGTGCAGCCCCAGCATTTT	CASRDGTGVQPQHF
TRBV7-8	TRBJ2-5	few	-	TGTGCCAGCAGCTACGGAGGGACCCAGTACTTC	CASSYGGTQYF
TRBV11-2	TRBJ2-4	-	-	TGTGCCAGCAGCTTAGAAGGTGCGGTAGCCAAAAACATTCAGTACTTC	CASSLEGAVAKNIQYF
TRBV6-1	TRBJ1-4	-	-	TGTGCCAGCAGTGAAGGGGTCGGAAAACTGTTTTTT	CASSEGVGKLFF
TRBV6-1	TRBJ1-5	-	-	TGTGCCAGCACATTACAGGATAGCAATCAGCCCCAGCATTTT	CASTLQDSNQPQHF
TRBV5-8	TRBJ2-3	-	TRBD2	TGTGCCAGCAGCTCCGGGACTAGCGGGGGGGCGAAAGATACGCAGTATTTT	CASSSGTSGGAKDTQYF
TRBV4-2	TRBJ2-7	-	-	TGTGCCAGCAGCCAAGGACTGGAATCCCTTTACGAGCAGTACTTC	CASSQGLESLYEQYF
TRBV6-5	TRBJ1-6	few	-	TGTGCCAGCAGTTATAGAGACAACGATAATTCACCCCTCCACTTT	CASSYRDNDNSPLHF
TRBV6-1	TRBJ1-6	few	TRBD1	TGTGCCAGCAGCGAGGACAGGGGTAATTCACCCCTCCACTTT	CASSEDRGNSPLHF
TRBV5-8	TRBJ1-5	-	-	TGTGCCAGCAGCTTGGCAGGGGTAAGCAATCAGCCCCAGCATTTT	CASSLAGVSNQPQHF
TRBV2	TRBJ2-3	-	-	TGTGCCAGCAGTCCCGCTCGGGGCGGGGACACAGATACGCAGTATTTT	CASSPARGGDTDTQYF
TRBV6-1	TRBJ1-2	-	TRBD1	TGTGCCAGCAGGGGGACAGGATATGGCTACACCTTC	CASRGTGYGYTF
TRBV6-5	TRBJ2-1	-	-	TGTGCCAGCAGTTATCTCCGGGGCCCCCCTCTCTTC	CASSYLRGPPLF
TRBV4-3	TRBJ1-2	-	TRBD1	TGCGCCAGCAGCCAAGATCCTCAGGGGGCTTATGGCTACACCTTC	CASSQDPQGAYGYTF
TRBV6-5	TRBJ2-5	-	-	TGTGCCAGCAGTTCTTTCTCGGGGGGCTTCGAAGAGACCCAGTACTTC	CASSSFSGGFEETQYF
TRBV19	TRBJ2-2	-	TRBD2	TGTGCCAGTAGTCCGGGGGGGAGCTTAACCGGGGAGCTGTTTTTT	CASSPGGSLTGELFF
TRBV6-6	TRBJ1-4	-	-	TGTGCCAGCAGCGTTTCGACGCCAGCAACTAATGAAAAACTGTTTTTT	CASSVSTPATNEKLFF
TRBV10-3	TRBJ1-2	few	TRBD1	TGTGCCATCAAGGGGGACAGTGATTATGGCTACACCTTC	CAIKGDSDYGYTF
TRBV15	TRBJ1-4	-	-	TGTGCCACCAGCAGAGATGCGGCTGCAACTAATGAAAAACTGTTTTTT	CATSRDAAATNEKLFF
TRBV19	TRBJ2-3	-	TRBD1	TGTGCCAGTAGTACTATAGACAGGGCCACAGATACGCAGTATTTT	CASSTIDRATDTQYF
TRBV6-5	TRBJ2-1	-	TRBD2	TGTGCCAGCAGACTAGCGGGAGGCCTTTTCAATGAGCAGTTCTTC	CASRLAGGLFNEQFF
TRBV14	TRBJ2-1	-	-	TGTGCCAGCAGCCAAGATTTGAGCAATGAGCAGTTCTTC	CASSQDLSNEQFF
TRBV29-1	TRBJ2-7	-	-	TGCAGCGTTTCCCTCGACCCGAAAGAGCAGTACTTC	CSVSLDPKEQYF